The source of this TCR beta chain is a study of CD8 T cells in ankylosing spondylitis. Regarding the study as a whole: Blood of patients with ankylosing spondylitis appeared to be characterized by a TCR beta motif of eight highly homologous variants. Matched ankylosing spondylitis synovial fluid reportedly contained a significantly enriched population of disease-linked clones.

This clonotype was seen many times. Its antigen remains unknown. Quantitative 5'-RACE with molecular barcodes was used to make the TCR beta libraries. Each CDR3 protein gets one entry after TCRdb re-called the 5' RACE reads with MiXCR. The sample carries some 250,000 distinct CDR3 sequences, 20% to 30% recorded once. CDR3 size: 14 residues. The germline gives CDR1 DFQATT, CDR2 SNEGSKA (reference sequence). J gave up 0 bases and V 6 bases, and 4 bases lay outside the gene matches. The receptor was derived from a male donor with ankylosing spondylitis or in good health (not recorded which). This rearrangement joins TRBV20-1 to TRBJ2-1, with TRBD2 matching over 8 bases. Input material: blood, either unsorted or a sorted T cell fraction (not recorded which). CDR3 nucleotides: TGCAGTGCGGCCGGGACTAGCTCCTACAATGAGCAGTTCTTC. This translates into CSAAGTSSYNEQFF.